What follows is one T cell receptor beta chain and its context. Its specificity is not known. The sample comes from a study of somatic mutations in cytotoxic T cells in rheumatoid arthritis. Looking at the study overall: Sorting by flow gave nearly 100% purity for some V beta antibody-stained T-cell populations, including V beta1+ cells sequenced for TCRB. Whole-study results and caveats: Only rheumatoid arthritis patients, not healthy controls, showed CD8+ clonality increasing with age. Compared with age-matched healthy controls, rheumatoid arthritis patients did not differ significantly in CD8+ T-cell clonality.

The repertoire was sequenced with immunoSEQ multiplex PCR; TCRdb's copy has only in-frame clones and lacks some. The profile shows approximately 9,700 clones, about 85% of them singletons. Positive magnetic bead selection separated CD4+ and CD8+ cells, and flow cytometry confirmed purity. The TCR was taken from an adult with rheumatoid arthritis. Sequenced material: CD8+ T cells sorted from blood.

This CDR3 is CASSLLAGVGNEQFF. In DNA form, the CDR3 reads TGTGCCAGCAGCTTGTTAGCGGGAGTTGGTAATGAGCAGTTCTTC. This chain joins TRBV5-4 and TRBJ2-1; 9 positions agree with TRBD2. Germline values: CDR1 SGHNT, CDR2 YYREEE (reference sequence). The CDR3 has 15 residues. J was trimmed by 7 bases and V by 1 base; bases with no gene match: 6.